This T cell receptor beta chain was captured in a study of shared clonotypes between healthy human individuals. Splitting of CD4+ cells produced CD45RA+ naive and CD45RA-negative memory subsets. A note on this clone: The antigen is not known.

Study-wide findings and caveats: Relative to clonotypes present in all four donors, those not shared had lower generation probabilities.

This CDR3 has 18 amino acids. V lost 5 bases to trimming and J lost 1 base; unmatched junction nucleotides: 13. Germline V gene lookup returns CDR1 SGHAT and CDR2 FQNNGV. Original processing methods: Filtering differed for immunoSEQ, which gave only junction sequences without quality scores. Repertoires were generated with immunoSEQ multiplex PCR, while TCRdb's copy carries only in-frame clones and drops some. That table furnishes V, J and clone size, whereas the DNA furnished D and trimming. The sample records around 2.5 million clones, 80% to 95% being singletons. The TCR comes from a man aged 18 to 30 in good health. Some clones in this sample may be carry-over from other donors' samples. Material for sequencing was naive CD4+ T cells from PBMCs. Noted subset: CD45RA+ positively selected. This chain links TRBV11-2 with TRBJ2-2, with 7 bases fitting TRBD2. The DNA for the CDR3 is TGTGCCAGCAGCCGATTCATTCCAGCGGGGTTGAACACCGGGGAGCTGTTTTTT. This sequence encodes CASSRFIPAGLNTGELFF.